The following is a T cell receptor (beta chain) sequence with its context. This sample was taken from a study of control samples from healthy donors and cancer patients. Per germline, CDR1 LGHDT and CDR2 YNNKEL (reference sequence). The CDR3 contains 14 residues. V gave up 0 bases and J gave up 4 bases, with 9 bases separating them. Data came from immunoSEQ multiplex PCR; TCRdb stores just in-frame clones and leaves some out. The data hold 80,000 or so clones, with around 92% observed a single time. The chain has TRBV3-1 (or the pseudogene TRBV3-2) and TRBJ1-2; D might be TRBD1 (5 bases). The receptor was derived from a woman aged 55-69 years in good health. The specimen was blood. The CDR3: CASSQDRGAYGYTF. CDR3 nucleotide sequence: TGTGCCAGCAGCCAAGACCGTGGGGCCTATGGCTACACCTTC.